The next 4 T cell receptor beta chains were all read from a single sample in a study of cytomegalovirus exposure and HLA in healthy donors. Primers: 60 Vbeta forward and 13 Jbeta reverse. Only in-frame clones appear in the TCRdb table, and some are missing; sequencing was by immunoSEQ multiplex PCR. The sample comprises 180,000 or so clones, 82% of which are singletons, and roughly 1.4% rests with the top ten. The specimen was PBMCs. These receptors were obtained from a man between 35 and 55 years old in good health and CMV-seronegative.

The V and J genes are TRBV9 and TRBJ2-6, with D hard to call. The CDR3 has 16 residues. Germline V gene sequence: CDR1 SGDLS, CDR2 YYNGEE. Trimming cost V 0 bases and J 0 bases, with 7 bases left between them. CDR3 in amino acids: CASSVVRSSGANVLTF. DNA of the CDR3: TGTGCCAGCAGCGTAGTACGGAGCTCTGGGGCCAACGTCCTGACTTTC.

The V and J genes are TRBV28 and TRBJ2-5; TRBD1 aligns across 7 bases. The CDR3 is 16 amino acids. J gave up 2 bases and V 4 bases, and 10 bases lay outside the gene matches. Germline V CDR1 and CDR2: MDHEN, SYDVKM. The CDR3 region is CASSSSGTAKQETQYF. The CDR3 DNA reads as TGTGCCAGCAGTTCCTCCGGGACAGCAAAACAAGAGACCCAGTACTTC.

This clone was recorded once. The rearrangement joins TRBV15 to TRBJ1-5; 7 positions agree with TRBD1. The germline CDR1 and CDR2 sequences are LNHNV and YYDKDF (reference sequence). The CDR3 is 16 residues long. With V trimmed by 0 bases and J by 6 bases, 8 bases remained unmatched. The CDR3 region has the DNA TGTGCCACCAGCAGAGATCCGGGGACAGTGTTTCAGCCCCAGCATTTT. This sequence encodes CATSRDPGTVFQPQHF.

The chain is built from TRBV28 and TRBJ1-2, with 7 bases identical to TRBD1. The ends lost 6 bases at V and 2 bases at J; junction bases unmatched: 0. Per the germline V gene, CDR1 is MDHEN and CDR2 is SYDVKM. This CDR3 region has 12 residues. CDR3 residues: CASRTGNYGYTF. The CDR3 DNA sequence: TGTGCCAGCAGGACAGGGAACTATGGCTACACCTTC.